The 28 T cell receptor beta chains below were found in one sample sequenced in a study of blood T cells in healthy people across ages. Alongside a J-beta primer mix, a sample-barcoded 5' primer served in a second PCR lasting about 6 to 12 cycles. A single record per CDR3 protein comes from TCRdb applying MiXCR to the 5' RACE reads. This table holds just over 800,000 distinct CDR3 sequences, 60% to 80% found once. Sequenced: blood. The receptors originated from a young man in good health.

V usage is TRBV7-9 and J usage is TRBJ2-7, with D unclear. The V end was cut by 1 base, the J end by 0 bases, with 10 bases between. This CDR3 is built from 15 residues. Per germline, CDR1 SEHNR and CDR2 FQNEAQ (reference sequence). CDR3 loop: CASSLETVSSYEQYF. The DNA for the CDR3 is TGTGCCAGCAGCTTAGAAACAGTCAGCTCCTACGAGCAGTACTTC.

The chain joins TRBV7-6 to TRBJ2-2, with TRBD2 identical over 9 bases. Trimming removed 5 bases from V and 3 bases from J; junction bases left unmatched: 7. The germline CDR1 and CDR2 sequences are SGHVS and FNYEAQ. The CDR3 runs 16 residues. In DNA, the CDR3 is TGTGCCAGCAGCCCAGCTAGCGGGGCCCACACCGGGGAGCTGTTTTTT. Protein: CASSPASGAHTGELFF.

This clonotype was picked up a small number of times. The chain joins TRBV10-3 to TRBJ2-3; D is possibly TRBD1 (5 bases). The germline V and J ends were trimmed by 8 bases and 3 bases, with 18 bases remaining between them. Germline V gene sequence: CDR1 ENHRY, CDR2 SYGVKD. CDR3 size: 15 residues. The CDR3 bases are TGTGCCATCGCAGGGATCGTGCAGGGAACAGATACGCAGTATTTT. Translation: CAIAGIVQGTDTQYF.

The table lists this clonotype with a few counts. The chain combines TRBV15 with TRBJ1-2; D not resolved. CDR1 is LNHNV, CDR2 YYDKDF, per germline (reference sequence). The CDR3 spans 17 residues. V lost 5 bases to trimming and J lost 0 bases, with 19 bases between them. The CDR3 protein is CATSRGSRDGTNYGYTF. The CDR3 DNA is TGTGCCACCAGCCGCGGCTCCAGAGACGGAACTAACTATGGCTACACCTTC.

This clonotype was seen only a few times. The rearrangement links TRBV7-9 to TRBJ2-5; D possibly uses TRBD1 or TRBD2 (5 bases each). V was clipped by 6 bases and J by 11 bases, with 28 bases between them. The CDR3 is 16 amino acids. Looked up from germline, CDR1 is SEHNR and CDR2 is FQNEAQ (reference sequence). DNA for the CDR3: TGTGCCAGCAGACTAATCGGCGTGAGGGGTTACAATGAGCAGTACTTC. The encoded protein is CASRLIGVRGYNEQYF.

The chain combines TRBV6-6 with TRBJ2-5; a weak D match, TRBD2 (6 bases). Deletions cut 2 bases from V and 4 bases from J, with 8 bases between. This CDR3 is built from 13 residues. CDR1 MNHNY and CDR2 SVGAGI come from the germline V gene (reference sequence). The CDR3 nucleotides are TGTGCCAGCAGTTACGTGGAGGGAGAGACCCAGTACTTC. As protein: CASSYVEGETQYF.

In its sample, this clonotype was seen a few times. This chain connects TRBV7-9 to TRBJ1-2, with unresolved D. The CDR3 loop spans 11 amino acids. The V gene lost 5 bases and the J gene lost 8 bases, with 9 bases spanning the gap. Germline assignment: CDR1 SEHNR and CDR2 FQNEAQ (reference sequence). This CDR3 is CASSTPGGYTF. The CDR3, as DNA: TGTGCCAGCAGCACGCCCGGGGGCTACACCTTC.

This clonotype appeared once. The V gene is TRBV7-3, the J gene TRBJ2-1; D is possibly TRBD2 (5 bases). CDR3 length: 13 amino acids. The ends were cut back, 6 bases at V and 9 bases at J, with 15 bases in the middle. CDR1 is SGHTA and CDR2 is FQGTGA in the germline V gene. CDR3 residues: CASRANLAGEQFF. DNA of the CDR3: TGTGCCAGCAGAGCAAACCTAGCCGGTGAGCAGTTCTTC.

This clonotype was detected a few times. This chain uses TRBV9 with TRBJ2-3, with D unclear. This CDR3 is 13 amino acids long. The germline CDR1 and CDR2 sequences are SGDLS and YYNGEE. The V gene lost 5 bases and the J gene lost 2 bases, with 9 bases spanning the gap. The CDR3 protein is CASSSSTTDTQYF. The CDR3 nucleotides read TGTGCCAGCAGTAGTAGTACCACAGATACGCAGTATTTT.

The chain couples TRBV2 to TRBJ2-7, with TRBD2 matching over 9 bases. This CDR3 spans 14 amino acids. Losses at the gene ends were 2 bases for V and 4 bases for J; bases not matched to a gene: 3. The germline V gene has CDR1 SNHLY and CDR2 FYNNEI. DNA for the CDR3: TGTGCCAGCAGTGAACGAGCGGGGGGATACGAGCAGTACTTC. Encoded protein: CASSERAGGYEQYF.

V gene TRBV21-1 combines with J gene TRBJ2-5; TRBD1, as called in the table, went unchecked against the DNA. The J call may be wrong; the DNA end is better matched by TRBJ2-7. TRBV21-1 is reported as a pseudogene. The CDR3 is 15 amino acids. CDR3: CASSKEQVLPYEQYF. DNA for the CDR3: TGTGCCAGCAGCAAAGAACAGGTTTTACCCTACGAGCAGTACTTC.

The chain employs TRBV25-1 and TRBJ1-2; 8 bases fit TRBD1. CDR3 length: 15 residues. Germline-derived CDR1 and CDR2 are MGHDK and SYGVNS. Trimming cost V 4 bases and J 4 bases; bases outside gene matches: 8. CDR3 protein: CASSAPGQDRYGYTF. CDR3 DNA sequence: TGTGCCAGCAGTGCGCCGGGACAGGATCGCTATGGCTACACCTTC.

A single count supports this clonotype. The junction departs from germline at one end; a sequencing error may be responsible. V gene TRBV6-2 or TRBV6-3 combines with J gene TRBJ2-6; weak D call: TRBD1 (5 bases). The CDR3 consists of 16 residues. Germline V gene lookup returns CDR1 MNHEY and CDR2 SVGEGT. DNA of the CDR3: TGTGCCAGCAGCAGAGACAGACTCTCTGGGGCCAACGTCCCGACTTTC. It encodes CASSRDRLSGANVPTF.

The V call is TRBV4-1, the J call TRBJ2-4; D gene unclear. The J call is uncertain, as TRBJ2-5 better fits the DNA end. This CDR3 contains 13 residues. Per the germline V gene, CDR1 is MGHRA and CDR2 is YSYEKL. The DNA for the CDR3 is TGCGCCAGCAGCCAAGCCTCATACGAGACCCAGTACTTC. This translates into CASSQASYETQYF.

In its sample, this clonotype was seen many times. CDR3 in amino acids: CASSRSGGGQPQHF. DNA of the CDR3: TGTGCCAGCAGCCGAAGTGGGGGGGGACAGCCCCAGCATTTT. The chain has TRBV3-1 and TRBJ1-5; maybe TRBD1 (5 bases). Trimming removed 4 bases from V and 7 bases from J, with 14 bases in between. CDR1 LGHDT and CDR2 YNNKEL come from the germline V gene (reference sequence). The CDR3 covers 14 residues.

This clonotype appeared once. The chain employs TRBV2 and TRBJ2-1; 9 nucleotides line up with TRBD2. Trimming removed 3 bases from V and 8 bases from J; junction bases left unmatched: 8. There are 15 residues in the CDR3. Germline CDR1 and CDR2: SNHLY and FYNNEI. In nucleotides, the CDR3 is TGTGCCAGCAGTGACGGGCTAGCGGGGCTCGATGAGCAGTTCTTC. Its translation is CASSDGLAGLDEQFF.

The chain links TRBV14 to TRBJ2-1; TRBD2 is a possible D gene (5 bases). Germline V gene sequence: CDR1 SGHDN, CDR2 FVKESK. The germline V and J ends were trimmed by 4 bases and 7 bases, with 11 bases remaining between them. The CDR3 loop spans 13 amino acids. The CDR3 nucleotides are TGTGCCAGCAGCCCAAGATCGGGGAATGAGCAGTTCTTC. Translation: CASSPRSGNEQFF.

This clonotype has only a few counts. The chain is built from TRBV5-1 and TRBJ2-5; the match to TRBD2 covers 12 bases. The J segment lost 1 base and the V segment lost 3 bases, leaving 10 bases of the junction unmatched. CDR3 length equals 18 residues. Germline values: CDR1 SGHRS, CDR2 YFSETQ. CDR3 in amino acids: CASSYRPSSGGAQETQYF. The CDR3 DNA reads TGCGCCAGCAGCTACCGGCCGTCTAGCGGGGGGGCCCAAGAGACCCAGTACTTC.

This clonotype was detected only a few times. The CDR3: CTPSDPNNEKLFF. The DNA for the CDR3 is TGCACACCATCGGACCCTAACAACGAAAAACTGTTTTTT. The chain carries TRBV20-1 and TRBJ1-4; D uncertain. From germline, CDR1 is DFQATT and CDR2 SNEGSKA (reference sequence). The CDR3 runs to 13 residues.

The chain employs TRBV7-9 and TRBJ1-2; the D is unclear. There are 15 residues in the CDR3. Germline CDR1 reads SEHNR; CDR2 reads FQNEAQ (reference sequence). V was cut by 1 base and J by 4 bases, with 13 bases left in between. The CDR3 bases are TGTGCCAGCAGCTTAGTCTGGGCAGAGCCCTATGGCTACACCTTC. It codes for CASSLVWAEPYGYTF.

This CDR3 reads CASTLSDRDTQYF. Written as DNA, the CDR3 is TGTGCCAGCACCCTATCCGACCGAGATACGCAGTATTTT. The chain combines TRBV28 with TRBJ2-3; no reliable D call. The length of the CDR3 is 13 residues. The ends were cut back, 7 bases at V and 5 bases at J, with 13 bases in the middle. Germline-derived CDR1 and CDR2 are MDHEN and SYDVKM.

In its sample, this clonotype was seen once. The J gene is TRBJ2-7, the V gene TRBV30, with D unresolved. This CDR3 region has 12 residues. CDR1 and CDR2 from the germline V gene are GTSNPN and SVGIG (reference sequence). The V end lost 8 bases, the J end lost 10 bases, and 21 bases lay between the germline ends. The CDR3 DNA follows: TGTGCCGCTGGTAGTCTAAACAGTCCCCAGTACTTC. Translated, it gives CAAGSLNSPQYF. The whole variable domain, remainder taken from reference TRBV30 and TRBJ2-7, is SQTIHQWPATLVQPVGSPLSLECTVEGTSNPNLYWYRQAAGRGLQLLFYSVGIGQISSEVPQNLSASRPQDRQFILSSKKLLLSDSGFYLCAAGSLNSPQYFGPGTRLTVT.

The chain combines TRBV5-1 with TRBJ2-1; TRBD2 might be the D (5 bases). CDR1 is SGHRS, CDR2 YFSETQ, per germline. V gave up 0 bases and J gave up 6 bases, with 10 bases separating them. The CDR3 consists of 14 residues. CDR3 sequence: CASSLVLDSNEQFF. CDR3 DNA: TGCGCCAGCAGCTTGGTACTAGATTCCAATGAGCAGTTCTTC. The whole variable domain, remainder taken from reference TRBV5-1 and TRBJ2-1, is KAGVTQTPRYLIKTRGQQVTLSCSPISGHRSVSWYQQTPGQGLQFLFEYFSETQRNKGNFPGRFSGRQFSNSRSEMNVSTLELGDSALYLCASSLVLDSNEQFFGPGTRLTVL.

This clonotype has more than one count but fewer than ten. This chain uses TRBV7-8 with TRBJ2-5, with 7 bases lining up with TRBD2. The CDR3 extends over 13 amino acids. The V gene's germline CDR1 is SGHVS and CDR2 FQNEAQ. Trimming cost V 5 bases and J 5 bases; bases outside gene matches: 5. The CDR3 loop is CASSPTSRETQYF. The CDR3 coding sequence is TGTGCCAGCAGCCCGACTAGCAGGGAGACCCAGTACTTC. The full variable domain, rest sourced from reference TRBV7-8 and TRBJ2-5, is GAGVSQSPRYKVAKRGQDVALRCDPISGHVSLFWYQQALGQGPEFLTYFQNEAQLDKSGLPSDRFFAERPEGSVSTLKIQRTQQEDSAVYLCASSPTSRETQYFGPGTRLLVL.

The V and J genes are TRBV20-1 and TRBJ1-2, with D possibly being TRBD1 (5 bases). Germline CDR1 is DFQATT and CDR2 is SNEGSKA (reference sequence). This CDR3 has 15 amino acids. V lost 5 bases, J lost 2 bases, and 18 bases lay in between. Written as DNA, the CDR3 is TGCAGTGCTGGGGGGTGGAGGGCGGGAAACTATGGCTACACCTTC. Translated, it gives CSAGGWRAGNYGYTF.

This clonotype was observed a single time. The rearrangement links TRBV12-3 or TRBV12-4 to TRBJ2-5, with a weak D call TRBD1 (6 bases). The CDR3 contains 14 residues. V lost 7 bases, J lost 4 bases, and 16 bases lay in between. The CDR3 here is CASTTRGGGETQYF. The CDR3 nucleotides are TGTGCCAGCACTACCCGAGGGGGTGGAGAGACCCAGTACTTC.

V gene TRBV28 combines with J gene TRBJ2-1, with 9 bases identical to TRBD1. This CDR3 is 16 amino acids long. Germline V gives CDR1 MDHEN, CDR2 SYDVKM. Trimming cost V 3 bases and J 6 bases; bases outside gene matches: 9. The CDR3, as DNA: TGTGCCAGCAGTTTCATGGGGACAGGGTTCAGCAATGAGCAGTTCTTC. It yields the protein CASSFMGTGFSNEQFF.

This clonotype was detected ten times or more. The V gene is TRBV29-1, the J gene TRBJ2-5; 7 bases map to TRBD2. The CDR3 has 13 amino acids. J was trimmed by 5 bases and V by 3 bases; bases with no gene match: 6. The germline V gene encodes CDR1 SQVTM and CDR2 ANQGSEA. Here the CDR3 reads CSVDGREGETQYF. The CDR3 DNA sequence: TGCAGCGTTGATGGGAGGGAGGGGGAGACCCAGTACTTC.